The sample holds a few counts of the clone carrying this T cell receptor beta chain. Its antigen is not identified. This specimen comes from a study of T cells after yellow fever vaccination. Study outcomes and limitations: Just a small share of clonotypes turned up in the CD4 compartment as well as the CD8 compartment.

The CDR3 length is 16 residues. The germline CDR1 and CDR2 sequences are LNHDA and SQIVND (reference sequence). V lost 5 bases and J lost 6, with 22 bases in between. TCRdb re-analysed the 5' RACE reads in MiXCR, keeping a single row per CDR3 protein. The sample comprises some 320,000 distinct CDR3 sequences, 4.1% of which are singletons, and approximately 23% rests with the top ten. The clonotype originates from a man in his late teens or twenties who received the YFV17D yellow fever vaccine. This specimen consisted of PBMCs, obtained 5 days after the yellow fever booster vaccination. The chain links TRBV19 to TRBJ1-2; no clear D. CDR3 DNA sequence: TGTGCCAGTAGTCAGAATGCCGGGTCGGAACTCAATGGCTACACCTTC. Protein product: CASSQNAGSELNGYTF. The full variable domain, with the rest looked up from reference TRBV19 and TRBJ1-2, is DGGITQSPKYLFRKEGQNVTLSCEQNLNHDAMYWYRQDPGQGLRLIYYSQIVNDFQKGDIAEGYSVSREKKESFPLTVTSAQKNPTAFYLCASSQNAGSELNGYTFGSGTRLTVV.